Included here is one T cell receptor (beta chain) sequence, with context. As yet, its antigen is unknown. V was shortened by 5 bases and J by 1 base, with 14 bases between the two germline ends. This CDR3 has 15 residues. The germline V gene encodes CDR1 MNHEY and CDR2 SMNVEV (reference sequence). The sample is drawn from a study of T cell responses to AZD1222 COVID-19 vaccine. The data were produced by immunoSEQ multiplex PCR, yet TCRdb's version contains in-frame clones alone and is incomplete. This table holds fewer than 150,000 clones, about 92% found once. Study-level findings and limits: Reports indicate that nearly half of spike-specific TCRs are directed at unmutated variant regions. Just five or six AZD1222 recipients tested seropositive at baseline. Clonal diversity was possibly underestimated, and white British individuals and females predominated among donors.

The chain combines TRBV27 with TRBJ1-1; maybe TRBD1 (6 bases). The receptor comes from an adult in good health. This sample comprised peripheral blood, obtained on day 0 of AZD1222 vaccination. DNA of the CDR3: TGTGCCAGCAGTATCACTGGGACACCGAACACTGAAGCTTTCTTT. Amino acids: CASSITGTPNTEAFF.